A single T cell receptor (beta chain) is shown here with its context. Its antigen is unidentified. The sample comes from a study of graft-versus-host responses after intestinal transplantation. Study-wide background: Recipients had transplants, and these were multivisceral, liver-intestinal, or isolated intestinal. Anti-thymocyte globulin induction was given to all recipients, followed by tacrolimus and steroids for 2 to 3 years.

Notes on the study in general: Individuals carrying graft-donor T cell macrochimerism showed high graft-versus-host to host-versus-graft clonal ratios in allografts. GvH clones occurred in recipient marrow; some first appeared in ileum or blood.

Sequenced by immunoSEQ multiplex PCR; TCRdb stores in-frame clones only, minus some. The sample contains some 120,000 clones, more than 80% of which appear only once. This CDR3 spans 15 amino acids. Germline lookup yields CDR1 SGHAT and CDR2 FQNNGV. Trimming left V 4 bases short and J 1 base short, with 12 bases between. The sequence was collected from a human donor who received an intestinal transplant. This chain connects TRBV11-2 to TRBJ2-3; D could derive from TRBD1 or TRBD2 (5 bases each). Sequences were derived from unstimulated CD4+ T cells sorted from spleen or lymph node cells, sampled before intestinal transplant. The CDR3 DNA reads as TGTGCCAGCAGCTCCGGGGACCTAGGCACAGATACGCAGTATTTT. This encodes CASSSGDLGTDTQYF.